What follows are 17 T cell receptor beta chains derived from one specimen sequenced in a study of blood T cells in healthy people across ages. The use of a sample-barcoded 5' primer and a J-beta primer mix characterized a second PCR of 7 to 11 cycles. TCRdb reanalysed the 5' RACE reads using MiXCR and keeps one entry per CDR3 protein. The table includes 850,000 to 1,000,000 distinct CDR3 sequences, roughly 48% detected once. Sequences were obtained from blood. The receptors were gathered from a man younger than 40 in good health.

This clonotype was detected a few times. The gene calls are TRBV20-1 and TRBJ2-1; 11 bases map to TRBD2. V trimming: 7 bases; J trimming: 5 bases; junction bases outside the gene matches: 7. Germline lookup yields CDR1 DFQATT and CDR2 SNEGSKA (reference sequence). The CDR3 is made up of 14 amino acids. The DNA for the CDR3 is TGCAGTGGGGTTCTAGCGGGGGGTAACAATGAGCAGTTCTTC. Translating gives CSGVLAGGNNEQFF.

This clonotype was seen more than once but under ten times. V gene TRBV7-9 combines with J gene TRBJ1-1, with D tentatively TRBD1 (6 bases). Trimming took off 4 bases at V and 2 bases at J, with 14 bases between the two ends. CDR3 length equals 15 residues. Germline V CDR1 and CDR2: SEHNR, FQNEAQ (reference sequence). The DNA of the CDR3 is TGTGCCAGCAGCTCCGGACAGACTAGAAACACTGAAGCTTTCTTT. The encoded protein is CASSSGQTRNTEAFF.

The CDR3: CASRPDGTATYEQYF. The CDR3 DNA reads as TGTGCCAGCAGACCAGATGGGACAGCAACCTACGAGCAGTACTTC. This sequence joins TRBV4-2 and TRBJ2-7, with 7 bases that match TRBD1. Germline loops: CDR1 LGHNA, CDR2 YNFKEQ. V shed 6 bases and J 2 bases; nucleotides not matched to a gene: 10. The CDR3 has 15 residues.

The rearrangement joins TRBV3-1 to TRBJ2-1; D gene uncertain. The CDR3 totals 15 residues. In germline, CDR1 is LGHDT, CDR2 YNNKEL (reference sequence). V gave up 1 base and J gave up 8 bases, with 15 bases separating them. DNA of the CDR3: TGTGCCAGCAGCCAAGCTCCCCCTCCCGGCGATGAGCAGTTCTTC. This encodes CASSQAPPPGDEQFF.

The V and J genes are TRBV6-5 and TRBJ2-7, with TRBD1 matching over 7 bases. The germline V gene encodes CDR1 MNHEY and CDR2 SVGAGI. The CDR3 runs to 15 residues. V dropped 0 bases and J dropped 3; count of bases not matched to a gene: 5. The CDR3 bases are TGTGCCAGCAGTTACTCGGGCAGGGGGAGCTACGAGCAGTACTTC. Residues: CASSYSGRGSYEQYF.

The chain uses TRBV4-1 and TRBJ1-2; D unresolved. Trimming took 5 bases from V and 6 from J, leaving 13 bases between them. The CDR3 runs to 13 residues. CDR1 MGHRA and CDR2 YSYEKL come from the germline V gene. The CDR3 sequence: CASSRTRVDGYTF. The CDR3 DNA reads TGCGCCAGCAGCAGGACGCGGGTTGATGGCTACACCTTC.

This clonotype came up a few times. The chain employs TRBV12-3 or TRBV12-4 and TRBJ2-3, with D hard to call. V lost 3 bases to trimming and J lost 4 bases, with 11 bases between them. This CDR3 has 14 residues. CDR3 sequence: CASSLGLVADTQYF. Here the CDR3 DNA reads TGTGCCAGCAGTTTGGGCCTAGTGGCAGATACGCAGTATTTT.

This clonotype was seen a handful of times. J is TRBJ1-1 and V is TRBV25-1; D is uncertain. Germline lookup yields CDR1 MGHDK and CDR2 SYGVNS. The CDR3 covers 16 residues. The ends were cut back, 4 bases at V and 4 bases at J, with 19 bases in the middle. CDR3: CASSVAGTISGTEAFF. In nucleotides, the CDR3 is TGTGCCAGCAGTGTCGCAGGAACCATATCAGGCACTGAAGCTTTCTTT.

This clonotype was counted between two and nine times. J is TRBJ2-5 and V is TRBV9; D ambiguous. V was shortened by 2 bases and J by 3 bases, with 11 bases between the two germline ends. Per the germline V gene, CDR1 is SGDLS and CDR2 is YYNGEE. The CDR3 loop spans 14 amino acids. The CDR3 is CASSVGLTEETQYF. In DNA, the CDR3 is TGTGCCAGCAGCGTGGGTTTAACAGAAGAGACCCAGTACTTC.

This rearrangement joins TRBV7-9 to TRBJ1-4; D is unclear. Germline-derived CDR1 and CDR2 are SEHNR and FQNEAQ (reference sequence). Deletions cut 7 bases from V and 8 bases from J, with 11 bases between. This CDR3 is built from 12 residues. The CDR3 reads CASTLTGEKLFF. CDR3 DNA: TGTGCCAGCACCCTTACGGGGGAAAAACTGTTTTTT.

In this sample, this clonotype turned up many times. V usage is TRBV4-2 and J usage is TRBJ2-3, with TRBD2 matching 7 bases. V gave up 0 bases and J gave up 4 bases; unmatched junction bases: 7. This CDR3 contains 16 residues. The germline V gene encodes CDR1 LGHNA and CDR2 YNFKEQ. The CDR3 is CASSQEKGGGPDTQYF. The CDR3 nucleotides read TGTGCCAGCAGCCAAGAGAAGGGCGGGGGACCAGATACGCAGTATTTT.

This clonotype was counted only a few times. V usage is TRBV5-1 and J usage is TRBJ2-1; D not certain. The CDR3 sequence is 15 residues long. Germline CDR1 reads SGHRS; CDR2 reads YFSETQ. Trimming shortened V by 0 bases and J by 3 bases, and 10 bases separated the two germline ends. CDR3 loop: CASSLDFPGYNEQFF. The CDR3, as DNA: TGCGCCAGCAGCTTGGATTTTCCAGGCTACAATGAGCAGTTCTTC.

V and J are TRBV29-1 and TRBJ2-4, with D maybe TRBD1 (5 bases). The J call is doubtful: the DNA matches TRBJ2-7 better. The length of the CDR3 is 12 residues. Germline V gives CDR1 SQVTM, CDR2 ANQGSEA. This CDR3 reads CSAEDRTYEQYF. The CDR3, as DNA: TGCAGCGCCGAAGACAGAACCTACGAGCAGTACTTC.

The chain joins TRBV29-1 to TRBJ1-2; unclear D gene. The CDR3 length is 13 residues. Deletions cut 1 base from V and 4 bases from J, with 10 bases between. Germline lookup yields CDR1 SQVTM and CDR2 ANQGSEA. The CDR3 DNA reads TGCAGCGTTGAAGCATTTTTGAGCTATGGCTACACCTTC. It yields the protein CSVEAFLSYGYTF.

The CDR3 loop reads CASSQVHGSTEAFF. The CDR3 DNA sequence: TGTGCCAGCAGCCAAGTCCATGGGAGCACTGAAGCTTTCTTT. The V and J genes are TRBV3-1 and TRBJ1-1; D not resolved. Trimming pared 1 base from V and 4 bases from J, leaving 10 bases between. Germline-derived CDR1 and CDR2 are LGHDT and YNNKEL (reference sequence). CDR3 size: 14 residues.

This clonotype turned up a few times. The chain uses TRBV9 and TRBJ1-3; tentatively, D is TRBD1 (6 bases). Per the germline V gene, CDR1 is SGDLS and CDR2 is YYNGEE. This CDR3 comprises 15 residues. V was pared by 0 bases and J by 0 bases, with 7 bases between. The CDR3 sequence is CASSVGRGSGNTIYF. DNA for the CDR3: TGTGCCAGCAGCGTAGGCAGGGGCTCTGGAAACACCATATATTTT. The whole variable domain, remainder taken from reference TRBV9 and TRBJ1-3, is DSGVTQTPKHLITATGQRVTLRCSPRSGDLSVYWYQQSLDQGLQFLIQYYNGEERAKGNILERFSAQQFPDLHSELNLSSLELGDSALYFCASSVGRGSGNTIYFGEGSWLTVV.

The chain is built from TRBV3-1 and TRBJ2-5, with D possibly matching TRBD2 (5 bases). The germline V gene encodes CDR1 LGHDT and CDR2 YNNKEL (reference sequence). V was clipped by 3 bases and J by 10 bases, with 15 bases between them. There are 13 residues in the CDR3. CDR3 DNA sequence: TGTGCCAGCAGCCATCCCGCGTCGGAGGACCAGTACTTC. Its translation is CASSHPASEDQYF.